This TCR beta chain was captured in a study of blood T cell repertoires in COVID-19. Under the authors' procedure: Amplified reference gene primers provided the basis for estimating nucleated cell counts. Sequencing was performed with immunoSEQ multiplex PCR; in TCRdb, only in-frame clones are kept and a portion is missing. From that table come the V and J calls and clone size; the DNA was used to work out D and trimming. Of over 400,000 clones in the sample, roughly 85% were seen once. The CDR3 extends over 15 amino acids. The germline V gene has CDR1 GTSNPN and CDR2 SVGIG (reference sequence). V shed 6 bases and J shed 11 bases, with 26 bases lying between them.

The sequencing sample was made of peripheral blood. The source of this sequence is a human donor in a cohort sampled during active COVID-19. The chain uses TRBV30 and TRBJ1-5; D gene ambiguous. CDR3 sequence: CACDPPGAAFEAQHF. CDR3 DNA sequence: TGTGCCTGCGACCCCCCGGGAGCGGCTTTCGAGGCCCAGCATTTT.